What follows is one TCR beta chain and its context. Its antigen is not identified. The source of the sample is a study of PD-1 blockade in mismatch repair-deficient tumors. The overall study: Enrolled about 2012-2016, patients had progressing, pretreated mismatch repair-deficient cancers of around 12 types. Broader study findings: Rapid post-treatment expansion, then contraction, generally preceding radiologic response, marked tumor-resident clones.

All patients were mismatch repair deficient, assessed by either PCR or immunohistochemistry. CDR1 and CDR2 from the germline V gene are SGHRS and YFSETQ. The CDR3 totals 17 residues. Trimming left V 0 bases short and J 0 bases short, with 13 bases between. Clones were read by immunoSEQ multiplex PCR, and TCRdb kept only the in-frame ones, dropping some. Found here are roughly 130,000 clones, about 88% of them singletons; the top ten hold roughly 10%. The rearrangement joins TRBV5-1 to TRBJ2-1, with a tentative D call TRBD2 (6 bases). Sequences were derived from peripheral blood, sampled 72 weeks after starting pembrolizumab. The origin of this receptor is an adult with mismatch repair-deficient cancer. This CDR3 reads CASSLAGRGTSYNEQFF. The CDR3 DNA sequence: TGCGCCAGCAGCTTGGCCGGGCGGGGAACCTCCTACAATGAGCAGTTCTTC.